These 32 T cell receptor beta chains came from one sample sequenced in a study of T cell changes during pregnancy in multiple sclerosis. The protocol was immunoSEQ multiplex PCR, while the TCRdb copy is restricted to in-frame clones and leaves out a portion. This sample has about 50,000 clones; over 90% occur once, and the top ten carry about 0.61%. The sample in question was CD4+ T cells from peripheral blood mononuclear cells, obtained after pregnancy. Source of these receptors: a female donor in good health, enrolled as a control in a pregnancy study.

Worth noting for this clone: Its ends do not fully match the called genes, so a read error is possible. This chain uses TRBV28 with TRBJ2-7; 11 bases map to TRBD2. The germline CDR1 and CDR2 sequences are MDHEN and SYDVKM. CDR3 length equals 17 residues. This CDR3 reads CTSRPPAFSGGAYEQYF. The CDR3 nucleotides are TGTACCAGCAGGCCTCCGGCTTTTAGCGGGGGGGCCTACGAGCAGTACTTC.

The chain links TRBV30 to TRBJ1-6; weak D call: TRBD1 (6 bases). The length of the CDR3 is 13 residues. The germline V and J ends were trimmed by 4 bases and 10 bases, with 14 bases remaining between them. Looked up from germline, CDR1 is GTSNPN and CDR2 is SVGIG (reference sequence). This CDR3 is CAWMGGGTSPLHF. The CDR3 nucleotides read TGTGCCTGGATGGGAGGGGGAACCTCACCCCTCCACTTT.

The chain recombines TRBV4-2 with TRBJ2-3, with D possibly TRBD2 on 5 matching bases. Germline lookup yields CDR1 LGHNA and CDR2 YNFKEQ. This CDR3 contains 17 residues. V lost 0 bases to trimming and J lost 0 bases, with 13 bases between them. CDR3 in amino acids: CASSQDVLAMSTDTQYF. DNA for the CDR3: TGTGCCAGCAGCCAAGATGTTCTAGCCATGAGCACAGATACGCAGTATTTT.

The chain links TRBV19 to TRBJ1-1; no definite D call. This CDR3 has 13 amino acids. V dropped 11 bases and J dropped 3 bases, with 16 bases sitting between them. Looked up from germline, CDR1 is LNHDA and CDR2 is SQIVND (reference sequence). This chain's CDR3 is CASNRRRDTEAFF. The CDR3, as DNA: TGTGCCTCCAACCGAAGGAGGGACACTGAAGCTTTCTTT.

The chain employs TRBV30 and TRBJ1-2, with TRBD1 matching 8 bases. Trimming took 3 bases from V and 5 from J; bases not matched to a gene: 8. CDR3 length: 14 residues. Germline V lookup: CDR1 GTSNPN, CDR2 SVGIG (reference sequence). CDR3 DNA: TGTGCCTGGAGCTTTAACAGGGGGGAATATGGCTACACCTTC. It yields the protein CAWSFNRGEYGYTF. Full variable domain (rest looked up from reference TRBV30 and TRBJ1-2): SQTIHQWPATLVQPVGSPLSLECTVEGTSNPNLYWYRQAAGRGLQLLFYSVGIGQISSEVPQNLSASRPQDRQFILSSKKLLLSDSGFYLCAWSFNRGEYGYTFGSGTRLTVV.

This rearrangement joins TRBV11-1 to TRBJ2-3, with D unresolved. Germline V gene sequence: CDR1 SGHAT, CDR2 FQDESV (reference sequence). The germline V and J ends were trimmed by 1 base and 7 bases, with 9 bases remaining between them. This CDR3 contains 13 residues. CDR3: CASSLDYSNTQYF. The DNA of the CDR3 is TGTGCCAGCAGCTTAGACTATTCCAATACGCAGTATTTT.

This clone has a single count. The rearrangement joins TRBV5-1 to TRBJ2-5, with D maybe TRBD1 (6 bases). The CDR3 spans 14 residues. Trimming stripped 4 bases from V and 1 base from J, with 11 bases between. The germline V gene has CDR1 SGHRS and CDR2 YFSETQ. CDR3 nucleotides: TGCGCCAGCAGCCCAGGACAGCTCCAAGAGACCCAGTACTTC. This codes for CASSPGQLQETQYF. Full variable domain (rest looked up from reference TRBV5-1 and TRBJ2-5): KAGVTQTPRYLIKTRGQQVTLSCSPISGHRSVSWYQQTPGQGLQFLFEYFSETQRNKGNFPGRFSGRQFSNSRSEMNVSTLELGDSALYLCASSPGQLQETQYFGPGTRLLVL.

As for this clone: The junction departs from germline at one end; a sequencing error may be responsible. In DNA form, the CDR3 reads TGTGCCAGCTTACAACCTAACTATGGCCACACCTTC. Protein product: CASLQPNYGHTF. The rearrangement links TRBV18 to TRBJ1-2; D is unclear. CDR3 length: 12 amino acids. In germline, CDR1 is KGHSH, CDR2 LQKENI.

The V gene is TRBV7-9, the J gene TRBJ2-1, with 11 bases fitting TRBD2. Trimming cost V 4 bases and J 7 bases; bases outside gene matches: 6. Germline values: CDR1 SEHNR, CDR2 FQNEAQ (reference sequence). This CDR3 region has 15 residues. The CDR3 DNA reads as TGTGCCAGCAGCTCCACCGGACTAGCGGGTAATGAGCAGTTCTTC. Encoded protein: CASSSTGLAGNEQFF.

The chain's CDR3 is CASSTRPGQGAGLHGQPQHF. DNA of the CDR3: TGTGCCAGCAGTACAAGGCCAGGGCAGGGGGCGGGGTTGCATGGTCAGCCCCAGCATTTT. The chain employs TRBV2 and TRBJ1-5; 8 nucleotides line up with TRBD1. The germline gives CDR1 SNHLY, CDR2 FYNNEI. Germline trimming cut 5 bases from V and 6 bases from J; bases unmatched to any gene: 24. The CDR3 spans 20 residues.

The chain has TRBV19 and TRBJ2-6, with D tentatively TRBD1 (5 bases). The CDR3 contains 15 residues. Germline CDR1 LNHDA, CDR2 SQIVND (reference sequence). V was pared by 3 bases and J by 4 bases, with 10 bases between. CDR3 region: CASSIQGKGANVLTF. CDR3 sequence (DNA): TGTGCCAGTAGTATCCAGGGCAAAGGGGCCAACGTCCTGACTTTC.

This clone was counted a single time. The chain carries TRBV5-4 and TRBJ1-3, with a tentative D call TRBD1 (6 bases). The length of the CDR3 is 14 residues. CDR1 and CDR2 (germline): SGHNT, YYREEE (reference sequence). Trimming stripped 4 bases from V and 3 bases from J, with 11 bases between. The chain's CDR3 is CASSKGGGGNTIYF. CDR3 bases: TGTGCCAGCAGCAAAGGGGGGGGTGGAAACACCATATATTTT. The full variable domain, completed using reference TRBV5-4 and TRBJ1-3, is ETGVTQSPTHLIKTRGQQVTLRCSSQSGHNTVSWYQQALGQGPQFIFQYYREEENGRGNFPPRFSGLQFPNYSSELNVNALELDDSALYLCASSKGGGGNTIYFGEGSWLTVV.

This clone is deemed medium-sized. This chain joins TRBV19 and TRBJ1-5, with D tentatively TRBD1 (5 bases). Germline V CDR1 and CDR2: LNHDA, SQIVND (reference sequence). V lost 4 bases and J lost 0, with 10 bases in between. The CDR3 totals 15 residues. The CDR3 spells CASSTGLYSNQPQHF. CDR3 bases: TGTGCCAGTAGTACGGGACTTTATAGCAATCAGCCCCAGCATTTT.

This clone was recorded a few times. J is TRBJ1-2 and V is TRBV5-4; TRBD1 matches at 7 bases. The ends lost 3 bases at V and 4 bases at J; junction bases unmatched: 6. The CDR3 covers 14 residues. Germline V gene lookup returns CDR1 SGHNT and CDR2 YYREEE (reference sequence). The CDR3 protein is CASSYETGTYGYTF. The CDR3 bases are TGTGCCAGCAGCTACGAGACAGGGACCTATGGCTACACCTTC.

CDR3 sequence: CASSRESYNSPLHF. DNA of the CDR3: TGTGCCAGCAGTCGGGAATCCTATAATTCACCCCTCCACTTT. V is TRBV6-5 and J is TRBJ1-6; D remains ambiguous. This CDR3 is 14 amino acids long. Trimming stripped 5 bases from V and 1 base from J, with 6 bases between. The germline V gene has CDR1 MNHEY and CDR2 SVGAGI.

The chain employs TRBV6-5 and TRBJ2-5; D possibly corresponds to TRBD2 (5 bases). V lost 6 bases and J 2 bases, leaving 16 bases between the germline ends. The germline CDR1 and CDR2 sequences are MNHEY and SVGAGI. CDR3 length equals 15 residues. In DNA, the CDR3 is TGTGCCAGCAGCCCCGAGAGGTCGGGACAAGAGACCCAGTACTTC. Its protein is CASSPERSGQETQYF.

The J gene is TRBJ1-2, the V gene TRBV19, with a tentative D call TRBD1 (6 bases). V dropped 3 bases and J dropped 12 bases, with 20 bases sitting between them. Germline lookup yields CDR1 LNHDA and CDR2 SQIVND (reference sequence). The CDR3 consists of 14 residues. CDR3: CASSIARGHHLDTF. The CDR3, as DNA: TGTGCCAGTAGTATCGCTCGGGGACACCACTTGGACACCTTC.

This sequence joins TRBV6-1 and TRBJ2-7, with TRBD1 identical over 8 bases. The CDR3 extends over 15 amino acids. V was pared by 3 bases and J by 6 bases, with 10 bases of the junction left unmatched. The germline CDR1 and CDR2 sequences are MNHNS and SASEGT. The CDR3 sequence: CASSDGTGFGGEQYF. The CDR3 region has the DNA TGTGCCAGCAGTGATGGGACAGGCTTTGGAGGCGAGCAGTACTTC.

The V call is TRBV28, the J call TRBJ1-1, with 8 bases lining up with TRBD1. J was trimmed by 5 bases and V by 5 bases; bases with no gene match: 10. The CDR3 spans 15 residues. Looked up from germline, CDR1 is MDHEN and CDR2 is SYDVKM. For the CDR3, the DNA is TGTGCCAGCAGTCCATTTTACAGGGGGGGAACTGAAGCTTTCTTT. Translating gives CASSPFYRGGTEAFF.

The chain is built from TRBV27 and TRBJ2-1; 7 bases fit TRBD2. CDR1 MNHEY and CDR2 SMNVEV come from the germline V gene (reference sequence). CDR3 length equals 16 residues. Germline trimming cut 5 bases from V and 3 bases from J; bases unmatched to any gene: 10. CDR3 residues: CASSPPRSGNYNEQFF. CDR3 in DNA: TGTGCCAGCAGTCCCCCCCGAAGCGGGAACTACAATGAGCAGTTCTTC.

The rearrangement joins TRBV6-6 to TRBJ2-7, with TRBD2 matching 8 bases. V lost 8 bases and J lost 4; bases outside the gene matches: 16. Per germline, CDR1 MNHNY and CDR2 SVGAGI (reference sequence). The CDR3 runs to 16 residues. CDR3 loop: CASWARSGSGTYEQYF. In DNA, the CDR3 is TGTGCCAGCTGGGCAAGAAGCGGGAGCGGGACTTACGAGCAGTACTTC.

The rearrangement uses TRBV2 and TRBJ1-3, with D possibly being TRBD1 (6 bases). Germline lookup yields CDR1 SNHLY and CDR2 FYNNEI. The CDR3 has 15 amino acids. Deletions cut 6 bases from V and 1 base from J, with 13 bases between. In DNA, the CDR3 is TGTGCCAGCAGCCCCCGGACAGTTTCTGGAAACACCATATATTTT. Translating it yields CASSPRTVSGNTIYF.

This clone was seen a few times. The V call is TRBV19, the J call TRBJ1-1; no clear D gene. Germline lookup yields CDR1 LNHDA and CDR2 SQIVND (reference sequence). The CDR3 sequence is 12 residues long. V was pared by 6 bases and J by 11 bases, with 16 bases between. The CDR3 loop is CASRPRHSEAFF. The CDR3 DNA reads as TGTGCCAGTAGGCCACGACACTCAGAGGCTTTCTTT.

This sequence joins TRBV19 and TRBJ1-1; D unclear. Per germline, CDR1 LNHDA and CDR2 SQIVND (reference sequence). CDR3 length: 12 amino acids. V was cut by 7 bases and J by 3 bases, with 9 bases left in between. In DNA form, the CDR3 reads TGTGCCAGTAAAGACATGGACACTGAAGCTTTCTTT. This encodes CASKDMDTEAFF. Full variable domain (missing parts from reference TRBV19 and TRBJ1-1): DGGITQSPKYLFRKEGQNVTLSCEQNLNHDAMYWYRQDPGQGLRLIYYSQIVNDFQKGDIAEGYSVSREKKESFPLTVTSAQKNPTAFYLCASKDMDTEAFFGQGTRLTVV.

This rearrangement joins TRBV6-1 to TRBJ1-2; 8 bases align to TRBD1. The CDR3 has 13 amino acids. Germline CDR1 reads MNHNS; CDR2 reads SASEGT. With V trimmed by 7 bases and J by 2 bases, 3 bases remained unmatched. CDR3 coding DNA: TGTGCCAGCAACAGGGGGGTCAACTATGGCTACACCTTC. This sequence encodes CASNRGVNYGYTF.

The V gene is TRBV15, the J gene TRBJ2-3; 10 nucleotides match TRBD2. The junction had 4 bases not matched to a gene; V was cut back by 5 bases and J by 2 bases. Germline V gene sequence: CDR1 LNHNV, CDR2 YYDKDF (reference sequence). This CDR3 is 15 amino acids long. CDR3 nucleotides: TGTGCCACCAGCTCCGGGACTAGCGACACAGATACGCAGTATTTT. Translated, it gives CATSSGTSDTDTQYF.

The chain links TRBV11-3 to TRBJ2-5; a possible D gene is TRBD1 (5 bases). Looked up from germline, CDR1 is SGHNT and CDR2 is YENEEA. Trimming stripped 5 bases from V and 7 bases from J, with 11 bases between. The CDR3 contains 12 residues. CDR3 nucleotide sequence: TGTGCCAGCAGCGCCGACCAGGGGACCCAGTACTTC. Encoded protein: CASSADQGTQYF.

The CDR3 DNA sequence: TGTGCCAGCAGTTCGAGCGGACGCACAGATACGCAGTATTTT. Translated: CASSSSGRTDTQYF. The chain joins TRBV28 to TRBJ2-3; a weak D match, TRBD2 (5 bases). The CDR3 totals 14 residues. V was trimmed by 4 bases and J by 1 base, leaving 9 bases between them. Looked up from germline, CDR1 is MDHEN and CDR2 is SYDVKM.

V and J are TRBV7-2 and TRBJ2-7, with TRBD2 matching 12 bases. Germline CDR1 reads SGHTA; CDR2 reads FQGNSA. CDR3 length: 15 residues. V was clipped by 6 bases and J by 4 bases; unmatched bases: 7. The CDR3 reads CASRRLAGEAYEQYF. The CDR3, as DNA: TGTGCCAGCAGACGACTAGCGGGGGAGGCTTACGAGCAGTACTTC.

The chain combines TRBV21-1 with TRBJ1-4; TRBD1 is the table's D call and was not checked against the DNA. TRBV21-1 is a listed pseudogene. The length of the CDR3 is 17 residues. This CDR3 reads CASSRDRGRTTNEKLFF. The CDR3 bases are TGTGCCAGCAGCAGGGACAGAGGGAGGACAACTAATGAAAAACTGTTTTTT.

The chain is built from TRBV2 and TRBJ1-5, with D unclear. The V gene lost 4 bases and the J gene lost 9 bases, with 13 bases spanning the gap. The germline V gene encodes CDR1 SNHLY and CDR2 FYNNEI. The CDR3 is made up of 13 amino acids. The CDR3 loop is CASSGVSGGPQHF. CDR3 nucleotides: TGTGCCAGCAGTGGGGTATCCGGCGGGCCCCAGCATTTT.

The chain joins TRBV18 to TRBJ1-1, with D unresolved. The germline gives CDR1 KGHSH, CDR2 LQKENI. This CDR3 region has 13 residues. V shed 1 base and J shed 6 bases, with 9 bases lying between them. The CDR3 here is CASSPRSYSEAFF. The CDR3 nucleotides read TGTGCCAGCTCACCACGGAGCTATTCTGAAGCTTTCTTT.